A selection of T cell receptor beta chains follows, all from one sample in a study of blood T cell repertoires in COVID-19. TCRdb's table, derived via immunoSEQ multiplex PCR, lists solely in-frame clones and lacks some. This table holds about 50,000 clones, more than 70% found once. The sample was peripheral blood. The receptors were gathered from a man in his sixties with acute or convalescent COVID-19. CDR3s include the opening cysteine and the closing phenylalanine or tryptophan. Fields, in order: clone size, V gene, J gene, D gene, CDR3 protein, CDR3 DNA. A D gene is named only where the DNA matches it firmly. Expanded clones get a size class; other rows say once, few or many, or leave the size out.

NA	TRBV5-4	TRBJ2-1	NA	CASSLELWTANNEQFF	TGTGCCAGCAGCTTGGAGCTTTGGACAGCGAACAATGAGCAGTTCTTC
few	TRBV2	TRBJ2-3	TRBD2	CASSTSGDTTDTQYF	TGTGCCAGCAGTACTAGCGGGGATACCACAGATACGCAGTATTTT
NA	TRBV9	TRBJ2-3	TRBD2	CASSPRGGRTDTQYF	TGTGCCAGCAGCCCCCGGGGGGGACGCACAGATACGCAGTATTTT
NA	TRBV7-9	TRBJ1-1	TRBD1	CASSLSDRGLFTAFF	TGTGCCAGCAGCTTATCAGACAGGGGGCTATTCACAGCTTTCTTT
NA	TRBV7-3	TRBJ2-5	NA	CASGRGSQETQYF	TGTGCCAGCGGCCGAGGGAGCCAAGAGACCCAGTACTTC
once	TRBV5-1	TRBJ2-1	TRBD1	CASSAQPGQGYNEQFF	TGCGCCAGCAGCGCACAACCGGGACAGGGATACAATGAGCAGTTCTTC
NA	TRBV6-5	TRBJ1-5	NA	CASSRGGYQPQHF	TGTGCCAGCAGTCGGGGGGGCTATCAGCCCCAGCATTTT
once	TRBV7-8	TRBJ2-1	NA	CASSPRSAFSYNEQFF	TGTGCCAGCAGCCCACGCAGCGCCTTCTCCTACAATGAGCAGTTCTTC
once	TRBV2	TRBJ1-1	NA	CASIIRGTEAFF	TGTGCCAGCATTATAAGAGGGACTGAAGCTTTCTTT
NA	TRBV6-5	TRBJ1-2	NA	CASTNTGNIRGYTF	TGTGCCAGCACCAACACGGGGAACATTCGTGGCTACACCTTC
NA	TRBV18	TRBJ2-3	TRBD2	CASSRLAGNTDTQYF	TGTGCCAGCTCACGACTAGCGGGGAACACAGATACGCAGTATTTT
NA	TRBV5-1	TRBJ2-2	TRBD2	CASSLGTSGSRTGELFF	TGCGCCAGCAGCTTGGGGACTAGCGGGAGTCGGACCGGGGAGCTGTTTTTT
NA	TRBV3-1/TRBV3-2	TRBJ2-7	TRBD1	CASSHRGLSSYEQYF	TGTGCCAGCAGCCACAGGGGGTTGAGCTCCTACGAGCAGTACTTC
NA	TRBV2	TRBJ1-5	TRBD1	CASSQRTGGSNQPQHF	TGTGCCAGCAGCCAGCGGACAGGCGGGAGCAATCAGCCCCAGCATTTT
once	TRBV28	TRBJ1-5	NA	CASSALMQPQHF	TGTGCCAGCAGTGCGCTAATGCAGCCCCAGCATTTT
NA	TRBV10-3	TRBJ2-3	NA	CAISRRTGQDTQYF	TGTGCCATCAGTAGACGGACTGGGCAAGATACGCAGTATTTT
NA	TRBV5-1	TRBJ2-1	TRBD2	CASSLGRTSYDEQFF	TGCGCCAGCAGCTTGGGACGGACTAGCTACGATGAGCAGTTCTTC
NA	TRBV30	TRBJ1-5	TRBD1	CAWSQPHRGNQPQHF	TGTGCCTGGAGTCAACCTCACAGGGGAAATCAGCCCCAGCATTTT
few	TRBV5-1	TRBJ1-6	NA	CASSLAGLPDSPLHF	TGCGCCAGCAGCTTGGCGGGACTACCGGATTCACCCCTCCACTTT
NA	TRBV7-2	TRBJ2-7	TRBD1	CASSWRQGVGYEQYF	TGTGCCAGCAGCTGGAGGCAGGGGGTCGGCTACGAGCAGTACTTC
NA	TRBV5-1	TRBJ1-2	TRBD1	CASSFGLIGTGASGYTF	TGCGCCAGCAGCTTCGGCCTAATCGGGACAGGGGCATCCGGCTACACCTTC
few	TRBV19	TRBJ2-7	NA	CASSKAGDPGTTYEQYF	TGTGCCAGTAGCAAGGCAGGGGACCCGGGGACAACCTACGAGCAGTACTTC
NA	TRBV6-5	TRBJ2-7	TRBD2	CASSYGLAREQYF	TGTGCCAGCAGTTATGGACTAGCGAGGGAGCAGTACTTC
NA	TRBV19	TRBJ1-5	TRBD1	CASSQQGAARQPQHF	TGTGCCAGTAGTCAGCAGGGGGCGGCGAGACAGCCCCAGCATTTT
NA	TRBV27	TRBJ2-1	NA	CASTRAGNSYNEQFF	TGTGCCAGCACCCGTGCAGGGAATTCCTACAATGAGCAGTTCTTC
NA	TRBV23-1	TRBJ2-5	NA	CASSHSREGETQYF	TGCGCCAGCAGTCACTCCAGGGAAGGAGAGACCCAGTACTTC
NA	TRBV7-3	TRBJ1-2	NA	CASSLTSAGYYGYTF	TGTGCCAGCAGCTTAACGTCGGCAGGGTACTATGGCTACACCTTC
NA	TRBV5-1	TRBJ1-2	NA	CASSLADRAGGYTF	TGCGCCAGCAGCTTGGCGGACCGGGCGGGGGGCTACACCTTC
once	TRBV15	TRBJ2-7	NA	CATSRDRGAYEQYF	TGTGCCACCAGCAGAGACAGGGGAGCCTACGAGCAGTACTTC
NA	TRBV6-5	TRBJ2-1	NA	CASSYSLNNEQFF	TGTGCCAGCAGTTACTCATTAAACAATGAGCAGTTCTTC
few	TRBV3-1/TRBV3-2	TRBJ1-6	NA	CASSHPGDSPLHF	TGTGCCAGCAGCCATCCCGGGGATTCACCCCTCCACTTT
few	TRBV5-1	TRBJ2-7	NA	CASSPSPSETYEQYF	TGCGCCAGCAGCCCGTCCCCTAGCGAGACCTACGAGCAGTACTTC
once	TRBV18	TRBJ2-5	NA	CASSPRPAPGETQYF	TGTGCCAGCTCCCCGAGGCCAGCGCCAGGGGAGACCCAGTACTTC
NA	TRBV27	TRBJ2-5	NA	CASSPRGDPPETQYF	TGTGCCAGCAGTCCCAGGGGCGACCCCCCAGAGACCCAGTACTTC
few	TRBV6-5	TRBJ1-5	NA	CASSYSRGGDQPQHF	TGTGCCAGCAGTTACTCGAGAGGGGGAGATCAGCCCCAGCATTTT
NA	TRBV6-4	TRBJ1-4	NA	CASSPGRVNEKLFF	TGTGCCAGCAGCCCGGGGAGGGTTAATGAAAAACTGTTTTTT
NA	TRBV19	TRBJ2-2	NA	CASRTDRSNTGELFF	TGTGCCAGTAGAACCGACAGGTCGAACACCGGGGAGCTGTTTTTT
NA	TRBV5-1	TRBJ1-2	NA	CASSLAPNPQYGYTF	TGCGCCAGCAGCTTGGCCCCCAATCCTCAGTATGGCTACACCTTC
NA	TRBV9	TRBJ1-2	NA	CASSPGRSLGYTF	TGTGCCAGCAGTCCGGGGAGGTCTCTTGGCTACACCTTC
once	TRBV27	TRBJ2-7	NA	CASRKQGNSYEQYF	TGTGCCAGCAGGAAACAGGGAAACTCCTACGAGCAGTACTTC
NA	TRBV5-1	TRBJ1-3	NA	CASSLEAGLSGNTIYF	TGCGCCAGCAGCTTGGAAGCAGGACTCTCTGGAAACACCATATATTTT
NA	TRBV2	TRBJ1-4	TRBD1	CASSYRDSHEKLFF	TGTGCCAGCAGTTACCGGGACAGTCATGAAAAACTGTTTTTT
few	TRBV5-1	TRBJ2-1	NA	CASSQRPTGLAKGDEQFF	TGCGCCAGCAGCCAACGCCCCACAGGTCTAGCCAAGGGGGATGAGCAGTTCTTC
NA	TRBV5-1	TRBJ2-5	TRBD1	CASSSLPPGTGAETQYF	TGCGCCAGCAGCTCCTTACCCCCCGGGACAGGGGCAGAGACCCAGTACTTC
NA	TRBV10-3	TRBJ2-7	TRBD2	CATGRAGGSYEQYF	TGTGCCACCGGGAGGGCGGGGGGCTCCTACGAGCAGTACTTC
NA	TRBV7-3	TRBJ1-3	NA	CASSLGLPSGNTIYF	TGTGCCAGCAGCTTGGGCCTTCCATCTGGAAACACCATATATTTT
NA	TRBV5-4	TRBJ1-2	NA	CASSPRRTANYGYTF	TGTGCCAGCAGCCCGCGGAGGACTGCTAACTATGGCTACACCTTC
NA	TRBV10-1	TRBJ2-1	NA	CASSGVEGRRSEQFF	TGCGCCAGCAGTGGAGTAGAGGGGAGGAGGTCTGAGCAGTTCTTC
NA	TRBV2	TRBJ1-2	NA	CASSERIYGYTF	TGTGCCAGCAGTGAACGTATCTATGGCTACACCTTC
NA	TRBV24-1	TRBJ2-3	TRBD1	CATSDLRAGGRDTQYF	TGTGCCACCAGTGATTTGCGTGCAGGGGGTAGAGATACGCAGTATTTT